These 5 T cell receptor beta chains came from one sample sequenced in a study of T cells in Graves' hyperthyroidism and ophthalmopathy. TCR beta CDR3 regions were amplified from RNA transcripts. Primed by the HTBI set, a first-round RT-PCR was run on the TCR CDR3. TCRdb itself ran the multiplex PCR reads through MiXCR, one entry per CDR3 protein. The profile shows around 280,000 distinct CDR3 sequences, approximately 15% of them singletons. Sequencing was carried out using blood. The receptors shown here come from a woman aged 40 to 50 with Graves' hyperthyroidism.

The CDR3 bases are TGCAGTGCTAGGGGTCCACAGCTTGGGGCCTACGAGCAGTACTTC. Its protein product is CSARGPQLGAYEQYF. The rearrangement links TRBV20-1 to TRBJ2-7; no firm D call. This CDR3 spans 15 amino acids. V was cut by 3 bases and J by 2 bases, with 17 bases left in between. The germline V gene has CDR1 DFQATT and CDR2 SNEGSKA (reference sequence).

Ten or more counts support this clonotype. CDR3 DNA: TGCAGTGCTCCGATCCCTAAGACAGGAACTGAAGCTTTCTTT. Translating it yields CSAPIPKTGTEAFF. This chain joins TRBV20-1 and TRBJ1-1, with D possibly matching TRBD1 (6 bases). Germline CDR1 DFQATT, CDR2 SNEGSKA (reference sequence). Trimming took 5 bases from V and 5 from J, leaving 18 bases between them. This CDR3 region has 14 residues.

As concerns this clonotype: A read error may produce the germline difference seen at one junction end. The rearrangement links TRBV3-1 to TRBJ1-4; possible D gene TRBD1, 5 bases. Germline lookup yields CDR1 LGHDT and CDR2 YNNKEL (reference sequence). The CDR3 sequence is 14 residues long. As DNA, the CDR3 is TGTACCAGCAGCCCAAGGCAGGGAAGTGAAAAACTGTTTTTT. Its translation is CTSSPRQGSEKLFF. Full variable domain (remainder filled in from reference TRBV3-1 and TRBJ1-4): DTAVSQTPKYLVTQMGNDKSIKCEQNLGHDTMYWYKQDSKKFLKIMFSYNNKELIINETVPNRFSPKSPDKAHLNLHINSLELGDSAVYFCTSSPRQGSEKLFFGSGTQLSVL.

This clonotype appeared many times. The chain employs TRBV2 and TRBJ1-5, with 8 bases matching TRBD1. Germline V gene data show CDR1 as SNHLY and CDR2 as FYNNEI. The CDR3 is 15 amino acids. Trimming at V came to 5 bases and at J to 2 bases, leaving 5 bases not matched to a gene. The CDR3 DNA sequence: TGTGCCAGCAGTAAGACAGGGGAGGGCAATCAGCCCCAGCATTTT. This translates into CASSKTGEGNQPQHF.

This clonotype showed up many times. This rearrangement joins TRBV20-1 to TRBJ1-5; 8 bases are a match to TRBD1. The CDR3 totals 14 residues. Trimming at V came to 0 bases and at J to 7 bases, leaving 5 bases not matched to a gene. Per the germline V gene, CDR1 is DFQATT and CDR2 is SNEGSKA (reference sequence). In DNA, the CDR3 is TGCAGTGCTAGAGATTGGACAGGGTCCCAGCCCCAGCATTTT. Its translation: CSARDWTGSQPQHF.